A selection of T cell receptor beta chains follows, all from one sample in a study of cytomegalovirus exposure and HLA in healthy donors. TCRdb's table, derived via immunoSEQ multiplex PCR, lists solely in-frame clones and lacks some. This sample has over 150,000 clones, with approximately 96% found just once. The sequencing sample was made of PBMCs. These receptors were taken from a woman younger than 35 in good health and CMV-seronegative. CDR3s include the opening cysteine and the closing phenylalanine or tryptophan. The order of the fields is V gene, J gene, D gene, CDR3 protein, CDR3 DNA. The D gene is left open where the match is weak.

V gene: TRBV18; J gene: TRBJ1-3; D gene: -; CDR3 protein: CASSPEGPIYF; CDR3 DNA: TGTGCCAGCTCACCGGAGGGCCCCATATATTTT
V gene: TRBV5-1; J gene: TRBJ2-1; D gene: -; CDR3 protein: CASSLNTYNEQFF; CDR3 DNA: TGCGCCAGCAGCTTGAACACCTACAATGAGCAGTTCTTC
V gene: TRBV6-5; J gene: TRBJ1-6; D gene: TRBD1; CDR3 protein: CASSYSRDSTNSPLHF; CDR3 DNA: TGTGCCAGCAGTTACTCTCGGGACAGCACAAATTCACCCCTCCACTTT
V gene: TRBV30; J gene: TRBJ1-5; D gene: -; CDR3 protein: CAWSGTAGEPQHF; CDR3 DNA: TGTGCCTGGAGTGGAACGGCGGGTGAGCCCCAGCATTTT
V gene: TRBV7-2; J gene: TRBJ1-2; D gene: -; CDR3 protein: CASSRSGEGYGYTF; CDR3 DNA: TGTGCCAGCAGCCGATCGGGGGAGGGCTATGGCTACACCTTC
V gene: TRBV7-2; J gene: TRBJ1-4; D gene: -; CDR3 protein: CASSLAGLNEKLFF; CDR3 DNA: TGTGCCAGCAGCTTAGCCGGACTTAATGAAAAACTGTTTTTT
V gene: TRBV11-3; J gene: TRBJ2-7; D gene: TRBD1; CDR3 protein: CASSSGQGGYEQYF; CDR3 DNA: TGTGCCAGCAGCTCAGGACAGGGCGGATACGAGCAGTACTTC
V gene: TRBV19; J gene: TRBJ2-5; D gene: -; CDR3 protein: CASSTRGLAIETQYF; CDR3 DNA: TGTGCCAGTAGTACTAGGGGTCTAGCGATAGAGACCCAGTACTTC
V gene: TRBV7-2; J gene: TRBJ2-7; D gene: -; CDR3 protein: CASSWPTKFSYEQYF; CDR3 DNA: TGTGCCAGCAGCTGGCCGACTAAGTTCTCCTACGAGCAGTACTTC
V gene: TRBV7-9; J gene: TRBJ2-2; D gene: TRBD2; CDR3 protein: CASSLAGVTGELFF; CDR3 DNA: TGTGCCAGCAGTCTAGCGGGGGTCACCGGGGAGCTGTTTTTT